Listed below are T cell receptor beta chains from one sample, sequenced in a study of cytotoxic CD8 clonotypes in ibrutinib-treated CLL. This table comes from immunoSEQ multiplex PCR, and its TCRdb copy is limited to in-frame clones, with some not included. The repertoire includes 130,000 to 150,000 clones, around 93% of them detected once, and 9.5% to 14% sits in the top ten. The material sequenced was PBMCs, taken after 12 months of ibrutinib treatment. The receptors derive from a human donor with chronic lymphocytic leukemia. Both conserved end residues are part of each CDR3. D genes are given only for firm matches. Size is omitted from some rows. Given values are once, few, many or a class for expanded clones.

v_gene: TRBV27; abundance: NA; d_gene: TRBD2; j_gene: TRBJ2-7; CDR3aa: CASSLKLAGGREQYF; CDR3nt: TGTGCCAGCAGTTTGAAACTAGCGGGAGGGCGCGAGCAGTACTTC
v_gene: TRBV19; abundance: NA; d_gene: TRBD1; j_gene: TRBJ1-2; CDR3aa: CASTLQGASRGYTF; CDR3nt: TGTGCCAGTACCCTACAGGGGGCGAGTCGTGGCTACACCTTC
v_gene: TRBV5-1; abundance: NA; d_gene: TRBD2; j_gene: TRBJ2-7; CDR3aa: CASSRGLAGSYEQYF; CDR3nt: TGCGCCAGCAGCAGGGGACTAGCGGGTTCCTACGAGCAGTACTTC
v_gene: TRBV28; abundance: NA; d_gene: NA; j_gene: TRBJ1-2; CDR3aa: CASSLSAGENGYTF; CDR3nt: TGTGCCAGCAGTTTGAGTGCAGGGGAGAATGGCTACACCTTC
v_gene: TRBV20-1; abundance: few; d_gene: NA; j_gene: TRBJ1-1; CDR3aa: CSASRTEAFF; CDR3nt: TGCAGTGCTAGTCGGACTGAAGCTTTCTTT
v_gene: TRBV11-2; abundance: NA; d_gene: TRBD2; j_gene: TRBJ2-1; CDR3aa: CASSHPGTSGRISNEQFF; CDR3nt: TGTGCCAGCAGCCATCCCGGGACTAGCGGGAGAATATCCAATGAGCAGTTCTTC
v_gene: TRBV19; abundance: few; d_gene: NA; j_gene: TRBJ1-2; CDR3aa: CASSIFYETDYGYTF; CDR3nt: TGTGCCAGTAGTATATTTTACGAGACAGATTATGGCTACACCTTC
v_gene: TRBV7-6; abundance: few; d_gene: TRBD2; j_gene: TRBJ2-7; CDR3aa: CASSWEGGEQYF; CDR3nt: TGTGCCAGCAGCTGGGAGGGCGGAGAGCAGTACTTC
v_gene: TRBV28; abundance: NA; d_gene: TRBD2; j_gene: TRBJ2-4; CDR3aa: CASSYILRGVVNIQYF; CDR3nt: TGTGCCAGCAGCTACATATTGCGGGGGGTGGTGAACATTCAGTACTTC
v_gene: TRBV27; abundance: NA; d_gene: NA; j_gene: TRBJ2-7; CDR3aa: CASSFEGRIGEQYF; CDR3nt: TGTGCCAGCAGTTTTGAGGGGCGTATCGGCGAGCAGTACTTC
v_gene: TRBV10-3; abundance: once; d_gene: TRBD1; j_gene: TRBJ1-1; CDR3aa: CAISDPRTGNTEAFF; CDR3nt: TGTGCCATCAGTGACCCAAGGACAGGGAACACTGAAGCTTTCTTT
v_gene: TRBV7-9; abundance: NA; d_gene: NA; j_gene: TRBJ2-7; CDR3aa: CASSLIVSGAGEQYF; CDR3nt: TGTGCCAGCAGCTTAATTGTTTCCGGGGCTGGCGAGCAGTACTTC
v_gene: TRBV11-2; abundance: NA; d_gene: TRBD2; j_gene: TRBJ2-5; CDR3aa: CASSLDLGGVGYF; CDR3nt: TGTGCCAGCAGCTTAGACCTCGGGGGGGTCGGGTACTTC
v_gene: TRBV4-3; abundance: once; d_gene: NA; j_gene: TRBJ1-3; CDR3aa: CASSQDRQVDSGNTIYF; CDR3nt: TGCGCCAGCAGCCAAGACCGACAGGTGGACTCTGGAAACACCATATATTTT
v_gene: TRBV14; abundance: NA; d_gene: TRBD1; j_gene: TRBJ2-7; CDR3aa: CASSLWTGNEQYF; CDR3nt: TGTGCCAGCAGCCTCTGGACAGGGAACGAGCAGTACTTC
v_gene: TRBV6-6; abundance: NA; d_gene: NA; j_gene: TRBJ2-1; CDR3aa: CASSPRDEQFF; CDR3nt: TGTGCCAGCAGCCCAAGGGATGAGCAGTTCTTC
v_gene: TRBV30; abundance: once; d_gene: NA; j_gene: TRBJ2-1; CDR3aa: CAGTDGGRNEQFF; CDR3nt: TGTGCCGGTACCGACGGAGGCCGGAATGAGCAGTTCTTC
v_gene: TRBV28; abundance: NA; d_gene: NA; j_gene: TRBJ2-7; CDR3aa: CASSVGGYEQYF; CDR3nt: TGTGCCAGCAGCGTTGGTGGTTACGAGCAGTACTTC
v_gene: TRBV4-1; abundance: NA; d_gene: NA; j_gene: TRBJ2-7; CDR3aa: CASSQEPQGRTEQYF; CDR3nt: TGCGCCAGCAGCCAAGAGCCACAAGGACGAACCGAGCAGTACTTC
v_gene: TRBV7-9; abundance: NA; d_gene: TRBD2; j_gene: TRBJ2-2; CDR3aa: CASSSSWTSGNTGELFF; CDR3nt: TGTGCCAGCAGCTCGAGTTGGACTAGCGGGAACACCGGGGAGCTGTTTTTT
v_gene: TRBV4-1; abundance: NA; d_gene: NA; j_gene: TRBJ1-1; CDR3aa: CASSQADTEAFF; CDR3nt: TGCGCCAGCAGCCAAGCAGACACTGAAGCTTTCTTT
v_gene: TRBV29-1; abundance: once; d_gene: NA; j_gene: TRBJ2-3; CDR3aa: CSVPGLSTDTQYF; CDR3nt: TGCAGCGTCCCAGGACTAAGCACAGATACGCAGTATTTT